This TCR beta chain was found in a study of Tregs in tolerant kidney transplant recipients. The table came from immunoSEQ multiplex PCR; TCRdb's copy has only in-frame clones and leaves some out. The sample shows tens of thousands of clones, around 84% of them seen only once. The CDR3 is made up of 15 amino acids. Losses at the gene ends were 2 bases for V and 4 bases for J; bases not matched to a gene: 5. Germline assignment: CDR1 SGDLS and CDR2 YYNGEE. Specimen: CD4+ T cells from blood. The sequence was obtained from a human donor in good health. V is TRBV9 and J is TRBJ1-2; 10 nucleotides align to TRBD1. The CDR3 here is CASSVGGTGAYGYTF. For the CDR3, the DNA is TGTGCCAGCAGCGTGGGTGGGACAGGGGCCTATGGCTACACCTTC.